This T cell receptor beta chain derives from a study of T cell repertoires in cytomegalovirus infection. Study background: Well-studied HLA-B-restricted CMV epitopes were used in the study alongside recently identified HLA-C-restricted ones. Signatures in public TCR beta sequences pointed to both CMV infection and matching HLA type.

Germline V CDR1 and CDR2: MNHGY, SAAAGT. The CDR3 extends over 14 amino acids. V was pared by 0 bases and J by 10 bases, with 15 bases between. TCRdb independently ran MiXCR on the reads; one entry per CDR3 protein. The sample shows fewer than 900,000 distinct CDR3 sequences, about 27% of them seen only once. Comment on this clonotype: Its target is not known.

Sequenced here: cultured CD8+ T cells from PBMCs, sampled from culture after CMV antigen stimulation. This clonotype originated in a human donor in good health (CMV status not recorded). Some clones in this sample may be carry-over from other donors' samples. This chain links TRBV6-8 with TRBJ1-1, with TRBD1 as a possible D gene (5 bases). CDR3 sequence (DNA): TGTGCCAGCAGTTACTCGACGGTCAGGGTGGTAGCTTTCTTT. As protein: CASSYSTVRVVAFF.